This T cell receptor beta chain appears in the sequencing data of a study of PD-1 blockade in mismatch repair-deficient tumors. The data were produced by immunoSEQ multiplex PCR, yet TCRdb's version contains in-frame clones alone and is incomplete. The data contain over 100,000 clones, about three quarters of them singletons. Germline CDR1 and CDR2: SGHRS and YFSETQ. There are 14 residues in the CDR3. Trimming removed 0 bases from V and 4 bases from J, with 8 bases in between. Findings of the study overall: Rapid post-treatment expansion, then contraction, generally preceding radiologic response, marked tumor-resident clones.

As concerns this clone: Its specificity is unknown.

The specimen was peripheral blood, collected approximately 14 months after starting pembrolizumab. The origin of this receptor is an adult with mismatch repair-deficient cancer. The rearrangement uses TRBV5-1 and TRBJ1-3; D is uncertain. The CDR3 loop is CASSLEGSGNTIYF. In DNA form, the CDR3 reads TGCGCCAGCAGCTTGGAAGGGTCAGGAAACACCATATATTTT.